This T cell receptor (beta chain) was captured in a study of regulatory T cells in long-lasting Graves disease (dated by TCRdb to about 2021). Describing the broader study: Newly diagnosed Graves' disease patients had taken antithyroid drugs for less than 3 months. Persistent Graves' disease patients were compared with newly diagnosed Graves' disease patients by peripheral blood TCR sequencing and RNA sequencing. The study was registered as a clinical trial and conducted in China. A total of roughly 33 samples underwent TCR sequencing: around 13 from persistent and roughly 20 from newly diagnosed Graves' disease patients.

The CDR3 starts with the cysteine, ends with the phenylalanine, and has 13 residues. The CDR3 DNA has 39 bases and is translated from base 1. Reading the germline V gene gives CDR1 SGHVS and CDR2 FNYEAQ. V is cut by 5 bases and J by 3 bases, and the space between the germline ends is 9 bases. Libraries came from multiplex PCR. This sample was sequenced with an Illumina HiSeq 4000. To build TCR beta libraries, CDR3 regions were amplified by Arm-PCR using iRepertoire HTBI primers. Gel purification was performed on PCR products prior to sequencing. The source study handled its data this way. Gene usage analysis of CDR3 amino acid clonotypes relied on the 60 or so TRBV and fewer than 15 TRBJ segments identified across samples. COPE and FqMerger were used to merge filtered high-quality paired reads into contigs. BLAST was used to align contigs to the IMGT TRBV, TRBD and TRBJ reference genes, and CDR3 was defined following IMGT. Highly expanded clones were defined as clonotypes with a frequency above 0.1%. Repertoire diversity was measured by Shannon entropy, and V-J evenness by the Gini coefficient. Public clonotypes were defined as clonotypes shared by more than one individual. The public reads were run again by TCRdb, first through fastp at Q25 and then through MiXCR, and only productive beta chains were kept. For every CDR3 protein sequence, its rows merge into one entry that carries the most common genes and DNA. TCRdb, not the original authors, processed these V and J calls. In this sample the table shows 400,000 to 450,000 distinct CDR3 sequences, approximately 16% of which occur a single time. 9.5% to 12% of the sample belongs to the ten largest clones.

A remark on this clonotype: It lacks a known antigen. No quality values exist for individual bases; no much larger clone is one base distant.

Read against the paper, the sample's time point label means: newly diagnosed GD, antithyroid drugs for less than 3 months. For both TCR sequencing and RNA sequencing, RNA was extracted from PBMCs in TRIzol. Graves' disease was diagnosed according to American Thyroid Association guidelines. Recruitment of patients was carried out at an endocrinology department in Xi'an, China. Each patient gave around 9 milliliters of peripheral blood, collected in an EDTA anticoagulant tube. Ficoll Paque Plus density gradient separation was used to isolate PBMCs, and no further T cell sorting was done. An Agilent 2100 Bioanalyzer and agarose gel were used to check RNA quality, and a NanoDrop 2000 was used to measure RNA concentration. What the authors observed across the whole study: Sequencing and analysis were limited to the TCR beta chain. Persistent patients shared more public clonotypes among themselves (around 3,000) than newly diagnosed patients did (over 900). The study examined only peripheral blood because the primary lesion, thyroid tissue, could not be accessed. As a limitation, the authors acknowledged that the small sample size may reduce accuracy. Persistent disease showed preferential use of TRBV28, TRBJ1-2 and TRBJ2-5, whereas newly diagnosed disease favored TRBV20-1 and TRBJ2-1. Compared with newly diagnosed patients, patients with persistent Graves' disease had lower TCR Shannon entropy and fewer highly expanded clones, which suggests clonal expansion.

This same sample was also taken into another study, of T cells in Graves' hyperthyroidism and ophthalmopathy. As the second study states: Graves' hyperthyroidism was defined as stable when no progression to ophthalmopathy occurred over 18 months of follow-up. Hyperthyroidism patients were newly diagnosed, with disease duration under 2 months, and aged 18 to 65 years. Exclusion was applied to patients with uncontrolled infections, other autoimmune diseases, pregnancy or lactation. Diagnoses were based on clinical symptoms, serum thyroxine and TRAb, thyroid ultrasound and orbital computed tomography. For the first round of RT-PCR on the TCR CDR3, the HTBI primer set was used together with the Qiagen OneStep RT-PCR kit. Blood samples also contained most of the expanded thyroid clonotypes (frequency above 0.001), which suggests that blood repertoires may reflect thyroid immune responses. A model built on a 13 V-J signature distinguished ophthalmopathy from stable hyperthyroidism, reaching 85% to 90% sensitivity and about 81% specificity in cross-validation and 80%/75% in testing. In validation, the model predicted progression to ophthalmopathy a median of approximately 6.3 months before onset, with approximately 68% sensitivity and about 72% specificity. To identify TCR V-J signatures that set the groups apart, the researchers used a discovery cohort of about a hundred patients, made up of 40 to 45 with Graves' ophthalmopathy and around 58 with stable Graves' hyperthyroidism. Prospective prediction of ophthalmopathy was tested in an independent validation cohort consisting of 18 to 20 hyperthyroidism patients and 15 or so patients who later progressed to ophthalmopathy. The 100 or so discovery patients were divided at random into training and test sets in a 7:3 ratio. In six Graves' hyperthyroidism patients, the study also compared T-cell repertoires from thyroid tissue with T-cell repertoires from blood. Once sampling was done, hyperthyroidism patients were given methimazole at a starting dose of 30 mg daily, whereas ophthalmopathy patients were given high-dose intravenous methylprednisolone. A second multiplex PCR round built the libraries, followed by size selection and purification. The libraries were sequenced on an Illumina HiSeq2000 using paired-end 100 bp reads. Raw data were processed with SOAPnuke, discarding reads with adapters, uncalled bases, mean Phred below 15, or no exact constant-primer or identifier match. High-quality paired reads were merged using COPE v1.2.5, and each unique nucleotide sequence was defined as a clonotype. MiTCR v1.1 was used to align clonotypes to the IMGT TRBV, TRBD and TRBJ reference segments. Only V-J combinations with frequency above 0.0001, covering 99% to 99.2% of repertoires, were analysed. The TCS score was defined as the ratio of F50 (clonal expansion) to E x V (chaos), calculated using BLOSUM62-based TCRdist between CDR3 peptides within each V-J. Welch's t-statistics and random forest reduced roughly 540 V-J features to 10 to 15, which were used in a naive Bayes classifier (R e1071). Sample size was not statistically predetermined, and blinding of investigators to group allocation was not performed. TCR Vbeta CDR3 sequencing of approximately 140 peripheral blood samples (43 ophthalmopathy, roughly 74 hyperthyroidism and around 17 progressor patients) is reported in the paper.

This sequence originates from a woman in her 30s with Graves disease. Donor details come from another sample of the same person, matched by shared clones. Sequenced here: peripheral blood mononuclear cells (PBMCs), sampled at new diagnosis, from a patient treated with antithyroid drugs. The sequence joins TRBV7-6 to TRBJ2-3; a confident D gene designation cannot be given. The CDR3: CASSPAKTDTQYF. The DNA sequence is given as TGTGCCAGCAGCCCAGCTAAAACAGATACGCAGTATTTT.